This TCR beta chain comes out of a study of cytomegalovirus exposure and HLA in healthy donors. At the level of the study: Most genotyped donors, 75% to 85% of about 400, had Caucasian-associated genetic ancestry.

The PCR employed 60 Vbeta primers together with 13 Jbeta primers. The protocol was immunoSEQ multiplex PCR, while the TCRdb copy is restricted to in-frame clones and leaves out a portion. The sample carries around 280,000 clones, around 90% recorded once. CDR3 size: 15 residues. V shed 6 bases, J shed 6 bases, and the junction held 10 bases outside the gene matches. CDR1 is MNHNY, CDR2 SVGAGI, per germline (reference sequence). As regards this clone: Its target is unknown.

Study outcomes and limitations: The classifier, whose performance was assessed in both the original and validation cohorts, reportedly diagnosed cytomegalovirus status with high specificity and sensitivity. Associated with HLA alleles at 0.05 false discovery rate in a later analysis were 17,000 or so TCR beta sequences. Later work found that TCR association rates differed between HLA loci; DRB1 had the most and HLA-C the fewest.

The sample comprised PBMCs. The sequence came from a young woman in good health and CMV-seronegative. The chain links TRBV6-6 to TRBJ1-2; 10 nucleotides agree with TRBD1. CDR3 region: CASRSSPGTGDGYTF. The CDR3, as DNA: TGTGCCAGCAGGTCGAGTCCCGGGACAGGGGATGGCTACACCTTC.